This TCR beta chain appears in the sequencing data of a study of blood T cells in healthy people across ages. Study results and limitations: Per million T cells, the diversity of TCR beta decreased roughly linearly as age advanced. The study regarded diversity estimates from one million T cells as underestimates.

Next came a second PCR, run for about 6 to 11 cycles, which used a sample-barcoded 5' primer along with a J-beta primer mix. MiXCR was run by TCRdb on the 5' RACE reads, yielding one entry per CDR3 protein. The sample has 800,000 to 1,300,000 distinct CDR3 sequences, roughly 24% seen once. A note on this clonotype: Its matching antigen is unknown. A read error may produce the germline difference seen at one junction end.

CDR1 is SGDLS, CDR2 YYNGEE, per germline. The CDR3 has 15 amino acids. The people who gave samples were healthy Caucasians from Russia, aged 6 to 90. These data also featured in a second study, about T cells of mothers and their children. That paper notes: Each child contributed approximately 3.3 million TCR beta CDR3 reads, while each mother contributed over 9.5 million.

The receptor was isolated from a girl between 2 and 10 years old in good health. Material: blood. The V and J genes are TRBV9 and TRBJ2-5; D tentatively fits TRBD1 or TRBD2 (6 bases each). The J call may be wrong; the DNA end is better matched by TRBJ2-1. This chain's CDR3 is CVSSVSGAWGNEQFF. In nucleotides, the CDR3 is TGTGTCAGCAGCGTATCGGGGGCTTGGGGCAATGAGCAGTTCTTC.